This TCR beta chain was captured in a study of beta chain features in type 1 diabetes. Study-level background: Researchers looked at some 99 million sorted cells across all samples.

Expressed TCRB transcripts were sequenced because the isolated RNA had all been reverse transcribed beforehand. TCRdb's table, derived via immunoSEQ multiplex PCR, lists solely in-frame clones and lacks some. Of about 900,000 clones listed, roughly a sixth were seen once; the top ten hold 0.02% to 0.025%. This clone was recorded a few times. Germline CDR1 SGHRS, CDR2 YFSETQ. V lost 5 bases and J lost 0, with 12 bases in between. The CDR3 has 15 amino acids. This TCR derives from a young woman in good health. J is TRBJ2-1 and V is TRBV5-1; TRBD2 might be the D (6 bases). The sample was naive CD4+ T cells from blood. CDR3 protein: CASRGDGSSYNEQFF. In DNA form, the CDR3 reads TGCGCCAGCAGGGGGGACGGGAGCTCCTACAATGAGCAGTTCTTC.